The 5 T cell receptor beta chains reported below all come from one sample, sequenced in a study of shared clonotypes between healthy human individuals. The naive CD8 subset, CD45RO-negative cells positively selected for CCR7, excluded terminally differentiated effector memory CD45RA+ cells. Method: immunoSEQ multiplex PCR; TCRdb's copy keeps in-frame clones and lacks some. The table has about 2,200,000 clones, about 93% seen once. Sequencing used naive CD8+ T cells from PBMCs. These receptors were taken from a man between 18 and 29 years old in good health. Some clones in this sample may be carry-over from other donors' samples.

The rearrangement links TRBV5-4 to TRBJ1-1; TRBD1 is a possible D gene (5 bases). This CDR3 region has 15 residues. The V end was cut by 4 bases, the J end by 4 bases, with 17 bases between. CDR1 and CDR2 (germline): SGHNT, YYREEE (reference sequence). The CDR3 bases are TGTGCCAGCAGCGACTTCTCCGGGGGGAGCACTGAAGCTTTCTTT. Encoded protein: CASSDFSGGSTEAFF.

Regarding this clone: The sample has other DNA sequences that encode this CDR3 too. This chain uses TRBV6-5 with TRBJ2-7; 7 nucleotides agree with TRBD2. The germline V gene encodes CDR1 MNHEY and CDR2 SVGAGI. The CDR3 length is 13 residues. Trimming removed 5 bases from V and 2 bases from J; junction bases left unmatched: 3. The DNA of the CDR3 is TGTGCCAGCAGTCCCCGGGGGGCCTACGAGCAGTACTTC. It specifies CASSPRGAYEQYF.

A word on this clone: Other nucleotide sequences from this sample produce the same CDR3. CDR3 sequence: CASSLSAGDSNQPQHF. CDR3 DNA: TGTGCCAGCAGTTTATCCGCAGGGGATAGCAATCAGCCCCAGCATTTT. The rearrangement uses TRBV27 and TRBJ1-5, with D possibly TRBD1 on 6 matching bases. Germline-derived CDR1 and CDR2 are MNHEY and SMNVEV (reference sequence). Trimming cost V 0 bases and J 0 bases, with 9 bases left between them. CDR3 size: 16 residues.

The CDR3 DNA is TGTGCCAGCAGCCCGTGGGGGACCAACGGGGTCACAGATACGCAGTATTTT. This encodes CASSPWGTNGVTDTQYF. The chain combines TRBV13 with TRBJ2-3, with D perhaps TRBD1 or TRBD2 (5 bases each). Germline V gene sequence: CDR1 PRHDT, CDR2 FYEKMQ (reference sequence). This CDR3 comprises 17 residues. V lost 5 bases and J 2 bases, leaving 20 bases between the germline ends. Supplemented by reference TRBV13 and TRBJ2-3, the full variable domain reads AAGVIQSPRHLIKEKRETATLKCYPIPRHDTVYWYQQGPGQDPQFLISFYEKMQSDKGSIPDRFSAQQFSDYHSELNMSSLELGDSALYFCASSPWGTNGVTDTQYFGPGTRLTVL.

This clone appeared a single time. The chain has TRBV7-9 and TRBJ2-7; D unclear. The CDR3 runs 12 residues. CDR1 is SEHNR, CDR2 FQNEAQ, per germline (reference sequence). V gave up 7 bases and J gave up 5 bases, with 12 bases separating them. The CDR3 is CASNFLNHEQYF. DNA of the CDR3: TGTGCCAGCAACTTCCTAAACCACGAGCAGTACTTC.